This T cell receptor beta chain was identified during a study of cytomegalovirus exposure and HLA in healthy donors. Findings and caveats of the study: A later analysis appeared to link common viral pathogens to several of the most significant clusters. Evidence from a later analysis indicated that most CMV-associated TCR beta chains looked HLA-restricted. Most TCRs appeared rarely, but some public TCRs recurred in many donors.

As concerns this clone: The antigen remains undetermined.

PCR amplification relied on 60 Vbeta primers (plus 13 Jbeta primers). Clones were sequenced by immunoSEQ multiplex PCR, and TCRdb holds only the in-frame ones, with some missing. The sample comprises roughly 160,000 clones, 75% to 90% of which are singletons, and around 4.3% rests with the top ten. At sampling all donors were nominally healthy, likely with unrecorded immune exposures. V gave up 6 bases and J gave up 6 bases; unmatched junction bases: 10. CDR1 is SGHDT and CDR2 is YYEEEE in the germline V gene. The CDR3 spans 15 residues. The clonotype comes from a man aged 25-40 years in good health and CMV-seronegative. The chain carries TRBV5-6 and TRBJ2-3; 10 positions match TRBD2. Sequenced sample: PBMCs. CDR3 sequence (DNA): TGTGCCAGCATACCGGGGAAGCGGGGGGGCGATACGCAGTATTTT. Translated: CASIPGKRGGDTQYF.